Included here is one TCR beta chain sequence, with context. An end of the junction does not agree with germline; a read error may underlie this. The CDR3 runs to 15 residues. The researchers produced TCR beta cDNA from around 500 ng total RNA with a constant-region primer. Libraries of TCR beta came from three nested multiplex PCR rounds with slightly modified ARM-PCR. The two initial PCR rounds, about 9 cycles each, used TRBV1-TRBV30 forward and C-beta reverse primers. TCRdb passed the multiplex PCR reads through MiXCR, listing each CDR3 protein once. The sample holds around 190,000 distinct CDR3 sequences, around 81% seen once. Co-extracted RNA and DNA came from around 20-30 mg of unsorted bulk tissue. The source of the sample is a study of tumor-infiltrating lymphocytes in primary liver carcinoma.

V gene TRBV12-3 or TRBV12-4 combines with J gene TRBJ2-7; TRBD2 agrees at 11 bases. The sequencing sample was made of tumor tissue from primary liver carcinoma. The TCR was taken from a man aged 40-50 years with primary liver carcinoma and hepatitis B virus infection. CDR3 sequence (DNA): TGTGCCAGCCTCGATAGTACTAGCGGGAGCTACGAGCAGAACTTC. As protein: CASLDSTSGSYEQNF.